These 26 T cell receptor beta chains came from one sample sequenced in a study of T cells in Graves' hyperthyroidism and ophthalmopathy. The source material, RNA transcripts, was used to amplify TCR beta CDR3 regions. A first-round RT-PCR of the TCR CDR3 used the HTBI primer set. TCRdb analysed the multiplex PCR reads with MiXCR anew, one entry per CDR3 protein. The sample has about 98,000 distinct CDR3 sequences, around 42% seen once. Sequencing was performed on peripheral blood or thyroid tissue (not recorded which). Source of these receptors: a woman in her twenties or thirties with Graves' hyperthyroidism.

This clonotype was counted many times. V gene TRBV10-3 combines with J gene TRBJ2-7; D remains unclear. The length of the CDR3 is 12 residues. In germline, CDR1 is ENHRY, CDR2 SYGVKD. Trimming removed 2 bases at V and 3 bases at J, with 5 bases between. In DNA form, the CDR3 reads TGTGCCATCAGTGAGGTTAGCTACGAGCAGTACTTC. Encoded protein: CAISEVSYEQYF.

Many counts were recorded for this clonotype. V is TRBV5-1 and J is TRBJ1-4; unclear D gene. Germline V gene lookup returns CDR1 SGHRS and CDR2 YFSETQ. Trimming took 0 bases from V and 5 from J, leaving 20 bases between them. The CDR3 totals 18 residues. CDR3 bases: TGCGCCAGCAGCTTGGGACACCCACTAATGGAATTGAATGAAAAACTGTTTTTT. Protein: CASSLGHPLMELNEKLFF.

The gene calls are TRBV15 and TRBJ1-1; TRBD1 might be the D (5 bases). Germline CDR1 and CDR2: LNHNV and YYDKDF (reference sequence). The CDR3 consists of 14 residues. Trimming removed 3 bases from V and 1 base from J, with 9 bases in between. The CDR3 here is CATSRVGGNTEAFF. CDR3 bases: TGTGCCACCAGCAGGGTCGGGGGGAACACTGAAGCTTTCTTT. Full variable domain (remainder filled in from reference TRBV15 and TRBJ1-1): DAMVIQNPRYQVTQFGKPVTLSCSQTLNHNVMYWYQQKSSQAPKLLFHYYDKDFNNEADTPDNFQSRRPNTSFCFLDIRSPGLGDTAMYLCATSRVGGNTEAFFGQGTRLTVV.

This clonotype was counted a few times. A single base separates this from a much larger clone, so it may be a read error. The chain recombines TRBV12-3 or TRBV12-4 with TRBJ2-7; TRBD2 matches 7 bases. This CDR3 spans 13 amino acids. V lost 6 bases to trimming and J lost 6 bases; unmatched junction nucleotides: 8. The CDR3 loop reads CASSWVGRGEQYF. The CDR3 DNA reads TGTGCCAGCAGCTGGGTGGGGAGGGGCGAGCAGTACTTC.

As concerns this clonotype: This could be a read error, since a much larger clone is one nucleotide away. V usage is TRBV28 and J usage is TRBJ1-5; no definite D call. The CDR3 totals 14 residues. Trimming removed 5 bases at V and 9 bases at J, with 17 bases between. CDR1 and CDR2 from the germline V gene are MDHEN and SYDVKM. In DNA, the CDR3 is TGTGCCAGCAGTGCCGGACTGGGAAGACGGCCCCAGCATTTT. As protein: CASSAGLGRRPQHF.

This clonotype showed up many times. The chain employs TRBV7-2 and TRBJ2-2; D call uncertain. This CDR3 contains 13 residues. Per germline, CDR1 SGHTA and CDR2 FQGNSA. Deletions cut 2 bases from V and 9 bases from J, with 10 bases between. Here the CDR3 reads CASSLIGHWELFF. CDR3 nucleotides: TGTGCCAGCAGCTTAATAGGGCACTGGGAGCTGTTTTTT.

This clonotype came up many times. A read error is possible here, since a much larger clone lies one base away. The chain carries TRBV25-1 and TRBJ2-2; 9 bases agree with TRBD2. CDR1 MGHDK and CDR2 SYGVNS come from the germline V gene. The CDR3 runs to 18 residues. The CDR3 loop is CASSGQAWLAGNTGELLF. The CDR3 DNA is TGTGCCAGCAGTGGCCAAGCTTGGCTAGCGGGGAACACCGGGGAGCTGCTTTTT.

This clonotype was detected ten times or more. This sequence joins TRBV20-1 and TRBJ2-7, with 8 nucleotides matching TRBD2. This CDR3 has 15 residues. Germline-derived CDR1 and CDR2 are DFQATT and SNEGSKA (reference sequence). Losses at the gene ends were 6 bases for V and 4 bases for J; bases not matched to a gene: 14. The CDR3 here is CSASNIATSEYEQYF. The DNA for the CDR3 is TGCAGTGCAAGTAATATCGCGACTAGCGAGTACGAGCAGTACTTC.

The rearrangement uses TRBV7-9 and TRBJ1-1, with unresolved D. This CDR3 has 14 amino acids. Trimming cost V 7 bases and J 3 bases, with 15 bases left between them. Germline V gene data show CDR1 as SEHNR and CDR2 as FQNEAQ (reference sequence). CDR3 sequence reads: CASNWWGLDTEAFF. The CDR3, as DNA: TGTGCCAGCAACTGGTGGGGATTGGACACTGAAGCTTTCTTT.

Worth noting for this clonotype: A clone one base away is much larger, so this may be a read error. The chain's CDR3 is CASRQDRVEPQHF. The CDR3 DNA reads TGTGCCAGCCGGCAGGACAGGGTTGAGCCCCAGCATTTT. The chain joins TRBV6-2 or TRBV6-3 to TRBJ1-5; TRBD1 matches at 8 bases. Trimming at V came to 8 bases and at J to 8 bases, leaving 8 bases not matched to a gene. CDR1 MNHEY and CDR2 SVGEGT come from the germline V gene. The CDR3 covers 13 residues.

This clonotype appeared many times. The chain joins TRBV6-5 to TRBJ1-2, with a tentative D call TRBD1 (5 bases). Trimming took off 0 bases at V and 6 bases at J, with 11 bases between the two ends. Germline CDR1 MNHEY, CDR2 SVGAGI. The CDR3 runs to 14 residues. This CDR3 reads CASSYSPRGHGYTF. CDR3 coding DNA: TGTGCCAGCAGTTACTCCCCCCGGGGACATGGCTACACCTTC.

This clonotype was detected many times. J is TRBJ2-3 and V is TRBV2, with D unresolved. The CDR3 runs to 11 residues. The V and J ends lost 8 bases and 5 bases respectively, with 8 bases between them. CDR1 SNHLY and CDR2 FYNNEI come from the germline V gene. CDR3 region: CASSPLDTQYF. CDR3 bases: TGTGCCAGCTCACCTTTAGATACGCAGTATTTT.

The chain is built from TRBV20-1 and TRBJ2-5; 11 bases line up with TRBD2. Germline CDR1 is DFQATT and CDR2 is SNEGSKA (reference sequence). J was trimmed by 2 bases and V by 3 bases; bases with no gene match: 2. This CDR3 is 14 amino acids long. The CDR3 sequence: CSARRLAGQETQYF. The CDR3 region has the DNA TGCAGTGCTAGGAGACTAGCGGGACAAGAGACCCAGTACTTC.

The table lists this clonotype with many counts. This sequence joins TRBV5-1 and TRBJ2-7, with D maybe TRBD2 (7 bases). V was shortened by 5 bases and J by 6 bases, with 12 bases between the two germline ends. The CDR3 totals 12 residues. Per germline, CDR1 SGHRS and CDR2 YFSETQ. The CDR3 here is CASRWGGGEQYF. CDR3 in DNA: TGCGCCAGCAGGTGGGGGGGCGGCGAGCAGTACTTC.

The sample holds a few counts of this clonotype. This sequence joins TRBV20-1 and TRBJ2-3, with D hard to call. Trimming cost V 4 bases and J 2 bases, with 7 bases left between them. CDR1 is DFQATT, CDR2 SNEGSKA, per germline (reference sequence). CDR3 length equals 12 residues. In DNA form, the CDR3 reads TGCAGTGCTACGGCGGTCACAGATACGCAGTATTTT. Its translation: CSATAVTDTQYF.

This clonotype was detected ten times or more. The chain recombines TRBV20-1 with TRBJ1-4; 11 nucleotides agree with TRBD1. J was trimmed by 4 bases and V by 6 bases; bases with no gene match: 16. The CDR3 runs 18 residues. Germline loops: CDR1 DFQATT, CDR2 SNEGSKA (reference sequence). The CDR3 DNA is TGCAGTGCAGATACGGGACAGGGGGGCGCCGGTTTTAATGAAAAACTGTTTTTT. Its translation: CSADTGQGGAGFNEKLFF.

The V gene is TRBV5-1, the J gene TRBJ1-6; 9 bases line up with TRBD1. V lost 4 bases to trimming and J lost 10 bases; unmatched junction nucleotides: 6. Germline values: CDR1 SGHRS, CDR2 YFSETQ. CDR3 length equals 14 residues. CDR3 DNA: TGCGCCAGCAGCCCCGGGACAGGGACCTCACCCCTCCACTTT. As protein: CASSPGTGTSPLHF. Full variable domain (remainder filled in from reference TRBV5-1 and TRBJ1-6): KAGVTQTPRYLIKTRGQQVTLSCSPISGHRSVSWYQQTPGQGLQFLFEYFSETQRNKGNFPGRFSGRQFSNSRSEMNVSTLELGDSALYLCASSPGTGTSPLHFGNGTRLTVT.

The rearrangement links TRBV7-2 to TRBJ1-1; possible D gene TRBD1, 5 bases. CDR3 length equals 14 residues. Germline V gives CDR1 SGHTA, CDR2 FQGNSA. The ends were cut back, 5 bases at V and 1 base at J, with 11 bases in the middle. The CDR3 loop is CASSPRGRNTEAFF. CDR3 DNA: TGTGCCAGCAGCCCGAGGGGCAGGAACACTGAAGCTTTCTTT.

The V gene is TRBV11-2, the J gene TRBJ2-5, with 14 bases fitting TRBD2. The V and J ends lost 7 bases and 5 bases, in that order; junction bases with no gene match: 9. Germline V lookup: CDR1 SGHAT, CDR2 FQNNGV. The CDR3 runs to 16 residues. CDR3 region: CASTFGTSGRGETQYF. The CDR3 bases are TGTGCCAGCACCTTTGGGACTAGCGGGAGAGGTGAGACCCAGTACTTC.

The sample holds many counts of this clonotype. This chain's CDR3 is CATSRGGKDQETQYF. CDR3 coding DNA: TGTGCCACCAGCAGAGGTGGAAAGGACCAAGAGACCCAGTACTTC. The V and J genes are TRBV15 and TRBJ2-5; D call uncertain. This CDR3 has 15 residues. Trimming removed 1 base from V and 0 bases from J, with 9 bases in between. Germline V CDR1 and CDR2: LNHNV, YYDKDF (reference sequence).

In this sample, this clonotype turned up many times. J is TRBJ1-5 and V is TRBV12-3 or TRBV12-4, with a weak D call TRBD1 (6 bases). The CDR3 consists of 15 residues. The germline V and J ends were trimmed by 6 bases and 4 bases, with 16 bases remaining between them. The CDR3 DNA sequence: TGTGCCAGCAGCCTGGACAGCTCCCCGAATCAGCCCCAGCATTTT. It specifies CASSLDSSPNQPQHF.

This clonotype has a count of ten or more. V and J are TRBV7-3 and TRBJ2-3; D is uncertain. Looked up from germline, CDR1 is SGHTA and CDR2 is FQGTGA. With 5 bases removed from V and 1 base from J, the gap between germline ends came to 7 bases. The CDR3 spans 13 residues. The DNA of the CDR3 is TGTGCCAGCAGCCTCCAGGGCACAGATACGCAGTATTTT. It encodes CASSLQGTDTQYF.

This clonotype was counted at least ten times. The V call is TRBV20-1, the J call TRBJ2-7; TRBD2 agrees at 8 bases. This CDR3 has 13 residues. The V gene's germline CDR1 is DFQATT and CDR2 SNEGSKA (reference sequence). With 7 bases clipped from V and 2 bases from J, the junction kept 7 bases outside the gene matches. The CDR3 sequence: CSVAGRTTYEQYF. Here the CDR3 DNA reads TGCAGTGTAGCGGGGAGGACAACCTACGAGCAGTACTTC.

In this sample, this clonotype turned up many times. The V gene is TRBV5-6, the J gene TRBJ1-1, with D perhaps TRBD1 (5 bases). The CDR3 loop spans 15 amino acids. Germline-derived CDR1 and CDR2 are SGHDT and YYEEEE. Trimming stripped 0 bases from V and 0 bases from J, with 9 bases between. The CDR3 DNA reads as TGTGCCAGCAGCTTGGATCCGACAGTGAACACTGAAGCTTTCTTT. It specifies CASSLDPTVNTEAFF.

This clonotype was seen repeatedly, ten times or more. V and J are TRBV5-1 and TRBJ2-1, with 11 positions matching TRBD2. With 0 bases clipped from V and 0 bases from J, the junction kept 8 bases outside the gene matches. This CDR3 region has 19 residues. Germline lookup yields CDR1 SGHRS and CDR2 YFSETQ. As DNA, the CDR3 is TGCGCCAGCAGCTTGGTGGGACTAGCGGACCCCAGCTCCTACAATGAGCAGTTCTTC. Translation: CASSLVGLADPSSYNEQFF.

The chain's CDR3 is CASSVGLTGYGYTF. CDR3 nucleotide sequence: TGTGCCAGCAGCGTAGGGCTAACGGGCTATGGCTACACCTTC. V gene TRBV9 combines with J gene TRBJ1-2; D call uncertain. V shed 0 bases and J shed 4 bases, with 10 bases lying between them. The CDR3 has 14 residues. Germline V lookup: CDR1 SGDLS, CDR2 YYNGEE.